This T cell receptor beta chain was documented in a study of shared T cell receptors in the human thymus. Generated by immunoSEQ multiplex PCR, the TCRdb table keeps only in-frame clones and is missing some. The top ten clones hold over 0.008% of a sample with 650,000 to 950,000 clones, 75% to 90% of them seen once. The CDR3 consists of 15 residues. From germline, CDR1 is MNHEY and CDR2 SVGAGI. Trimming left V 6 bases short and J 7 bases short, with 19 bases between. A few counts support this clone. These data also formed part of another study, on human thymus T cells. This second report adds: There appeared to be biased usage of V and J genes in thymic and blood repertoires.

The chain couples TRBV6-5 to TRBJ1-5; D might be TRBD1 (6 bases). The origin of this receptor is a girl under two years old with a congenital heart defect. Material: thymocytes. The CDR3 DNA sequence: TGTGCCAGCAGCCGGGGTGTGGGGGCCCGGCAGCCCCAGCATTTT. Its translation is CASSRGVGARQPQHF.